These T cell receptor beta chains were read from a single sample in a study of blood T cell repertoires in COVID-19. Assay used: immunoSEQ multiplex PCR; TCRdb lists only in-frame clones, some missing. The sample records 130,000 or so clones, roughly 83% being singletons. What was sequenced was peripheral blood. The receptors were sampled from an elderly woman with acute or convalescent COVID-19. The CDR3 runs from the conserved cysteine through the conserved F or W. Fields, in order: V gene, D gene, clone size, J gene, CDR3 protein, CDR3 DNA. A D gene is named only where the DNA matches it firmly. Size is stated for part of the rows, as once, few or many counts, or as a class when the clone is expanded.

V: TRBV6-5; D: TRBD1; size: once; J: TRBJ1-1; CDR3: CASSSSRGQTEAFF; DNA: TGTGCCAGCAGTAGCAGCAGGGGGCAGACTGAAGCTTTCTTT
V: TRBV20-1; D: NA; size: NA; J: TRBJ2-7; CDR3: CSGKPDHEQYF; DNA: TGCAGTGGTAAACCAGATCACGAGCAGTACTTC
V: TRBV5-1; D: NA; size: NA; J: TRBJ1-2; CDR3: CASSYNGDTDGYTF; DNA: TGCGCCAGCAGCTATAACGGGGATACGGATGGCTACACCTTC
V: TRBV4-2; D: NA; size: NA; J: TRBJ2-7; CDR3: CASSQGLYEQYF; DNA: TGTGCCAGCAGCCAAGGACTATACGAGCAGTACTTC
V: TRBV5-4; D: NA; size: few; J: TRBJ1-2; CDR3: CASSLGQRGYTF; DNA: TGTGCCAGCAGCTTGGGACAGAGGGGCTACACCTTC
V: TRBV5-5; D: NA; size: NA; J: TRBJ1-3; CDR3: CASSLSPGGGNTIYF; DNA: TGTGCCAGCAGCTTGTCGCCTGGGGGGGGAAACACCATATATTTT
V: TRBV5-1; D: NA; size: NA; J: TRBJ1-4; CDR3: CASSSSRARGHNEKLFF; DNA: TGCGCCAGCAGCTCCAGCAGGGCCAGGGGCCACAATGAAAAACTGTTTTTT
V: TRBV2; D: TRBD2; size: NA; J: TRBJ2-3; CDR3: CASSGLAGGGTDTQYF; DNA: TGTGCCAGCAGTGGACTAGCGGGGGGGGGCACAGATACGCAGTATTTT
V: TRBV20-1; D: TRBD2; size: once; J: TRBJ2-3; CDR3: CSASSLAGGRTSTDTQYF; DNA: TGCAGTGCTAGTAGCCTAGCGGGGGGCCGGACTAGCACAGATACGCAGTATTTT
V: TRBV9; D: NA; size: few; J: TRBJ2-5; CDR3: CASSPRRGQETQYF; DNA: TGTGCCAGCAGCCCCCGGAGGGGCCAAGAGACCCAGTACTTC
V: TRBV29-1; D: NA; size: NA; J: TRBJ1-2; CDR3: CSVESRGDRYTF; DNA: TGCAGCGTTGAGAGCCGGGGGGACCGCTACACCTTC
V: TRBV19; D: NA; size: NA; J: TRBJ2-6; CDR3: CASSIRGSGANVLTF; DNA: TGTGCCAGTAGTATTAGGGGCTCTGGGGCCAACGTCCTGACTTTC
V: TRBV5-1; D: TRBD1; size: NA; J: TRBJ1-1; CDR3: CASSLDTGGTEAFF; DNA: TGCGCCAGCAGCTTGGATACAGGGGGCACTGAAGCTTTCTTT
V: TRBV5-4; D: TRBD1; size: once; J: TRBJ2-2; CDR3: CASSPWTGRGTGELFF; DNA: TGTGCCAGCAGCCCCTGGACAGGGCGGGGCACCGGGGAGCTGTTTTTT
V: TRBV29-1; D: TRBD1; size: NA; J: TRBJ1-1; CDR3: CSVRTGGTEAFF; DNA: TGCAGCGTCAGGACAGGGGGTACTGAAGCTTTCTTT
V: TRBV4-1; D: NA; size: NA; J: TRBJ2-2; CDR3: CASSQGRRGGAPGELFF; DNA: TGCGCCAGCAGCCAAGGTCGTCGTGGGGGGGCCCCCGGGGAGCTGTTTTTT
V: TRBV6-5; D: NA; size: NA; J: TRBJ1-6; CDR3: CASYRGGERNSPLHF; DNA: TGTGCCAGCTACCGTGGAGGGGAGCGGAATTCACCCCTCCACTTT
V: TRBV5-1; D: NA; size: NA; J: TRBJ1-1; CDR3: CASSTGQLGNTEAFF; DNA: TGCGCCAGCAGCACAGGTCAGTTGGGAAACACTGAAGCTTTCTTT
V: TRBV4-1; D: NA; size: NA; J: TRBJ2-1; CDR3: CASSRGRQLNEQFF; DNA: TGCGCCAGCAGCAGGGGGAGACAGCTTAATGAGCAGTTCTTC
V: TRBV19; D: NA; size: once; J: TRBJ1-1; CDR3: CASSLSRTEAFF; DNA: TGTGCCAGTAGCTTGAGTCGCACTGAAGCTTTCTTT
V: TRBV6-5; D: NA; size: NA; J: TRBJ1-2; CDR3: CASAQDTNYGYTF; DNA: TGTGCCAGCGCTCAGGACACAAACTATGGCTACACCTTC
V: TRBV7-8; D: NA; size: NA; J: TRBJ1-4; CDR3: CASSPGGFNEKLFF; DNA: TGTGCCAGCAGCCCGGGGGGGTTTAATGAAAAACTGTTTTTT
V: TRBV3-1/TRBV3-2; D: NA; size: few; J: TRBJ1-2; CDR3: CASSQDWQGTNYGYTF; DNA: TGTGCCAGCAGCCAAGATTGGCAGGGCACTAACTATGGCTACACCTTC
V: TRBV7-8; D: TRBD1; size: few; J: TRBJ1-2; CDR3: CASSLPGQGFGYTF; DNA: TGTGCCAGCAGCTTACCGGGACAGGGTTTTGGCTACACCTTC
V: TRBV10-2; D: TRBD1; size: NA; J: TRBJ1-5; CDR3: CATTGQGDQPQHF; DNA: TGCGCCACCACCGGACAGGGAGATCAGCCCCAGCATTTT
V: TRBV19; D: NA; size: NA; J: TRBJ1-1; CDR3: CATRPRGPGANTEAFF; DNA: TGTGCCACCCGTCCCAGGGGCCCCGGAGCGAACACTGAAGCTTTCTTT
V: TRBV7-2; D: TRBD1; size: NA; J: TRBJ1-2; CDR3: CASSPEGTGPYGYTF; DNA: TGTGCCAGCAGCCCTGAGGGGACAGGGCCCTATGGCTACACCTTC
V: TRBV28; D: TRBD1; size: NA; J: TRBJ2-5; CDR3: CASSGRVPGQGAPGETQYF; DNA: TGTGCCAGCAGCGGGAGAGTCCCGGGACAGGGGGCTCCGGGAGAGACCCAGTACTTC
V: TRBV5-1; D: NA; size: NA; J: TRBJ1-1; CDR3: CASSLGGRGTEAFF; DNA: TGCGCCAGCAGCTTGGGAGGACGGGGCACTGAAGCTTTCTTT
V: TRBV6-5; D: NA; size: NA; J: TRBJ1-4; CDR3: CASSYSDNAGEKLFF; DNA: TGTGCCAGCAGTTACTCCGACAATGCTGGTGAAAAACTGTTTTTT
V: TRBV5-1; D: TRBD1; size: few; J: TRBJ2-1; CDR3: CASRGTGTSNEQFF; DNA: TGCGCCAGCAGAGGGACAGGTACCTCGAATGAGCAGTTCTTC
V: TRBV12-5; D: NA; size: NA; J: TRBJ1-1; CDR3: CASGPVRTLNTEAFF; DNA: TGTGCTAGTGGTCCCGTCCGGACACTGAACACTGAAGCTTTCTTT
V: TRBV5-1; D: NA; size: NA; J: TRBJ1-2; CDR3: CASSPIGRTTLRFGYTF; DNA: TGCGCCAGCAGCCCAATCGGACGGACTACACTAAGGTTTGGCTACACCTTC
V: TRBV12-5; D: NA; size: once; J: TRBJ2-5; CDR3: CASGEGVETQYF; DNA: TGTGCTAGTGGCGAGGGAGTGGAGACCCAGTACTTC
V: TRBV7-9; D: NA; size: NA; J: TRBJ1-3; CDR3: CASSLNREGNTIYF; DNA: TGTGCCAGCAGCTTAAACAGGGAAGGAAACACCATATATTTT
V: TRBV28; D: NA; size: NA; J: TRBJ1-2; CDR3: CASSGRGYGYTF; DNA: TGTGCCAGCAGTGGGCGGGGCTATGGCTACACCTTC
V: TRBV28; D: TRBD1; size: NA; J: TRBJ1-2; CDR3: CASSFTGQGHEGYTF; DNA: TGTGCCAGCAGCTTCACGGGACAGGGGCACGAAGGCTACACCTTC
V: TRBV15; D: NA; size: NA; J: TRBJ1-5; CDR3: CATSREGGTGQPQHF; DNA: TGTGCCACCAGCAGAGAAGGAGGGACGGGACAGCCCCAGCATTTT
V: TRBV3-1/TRBV3-2; D: NA; size: NA; J: TRBJ1-1; CDR3: CASSLRAPGAEAFF; DNA: TGTGCCAGCAGTCTGAGAGCCCCAGGGGCCGAAGCTTTCTTT
V: TRBV2; D: TRBD2; size: once; J: TRBJ2-3; CDR3: CASSEWYGGATDTQYF; DNA: TGTGCCAGCAGTGAATGGTACGGGGGGGCCACAGATACGCAGTATTTT
V: TRBV6-5; D: TRBD1; size: NA; J: TRBJ1-2; CDR3: CASSRQGEANYGYTF; DNA: TGTGCCAGCAGCCGACAGGGGGAAGCTAACTATGGCTACACCTTC
V: TRBV5-4; D: TRBD1; size: once; J: TRBJ1-2; CDR3: CASSAAGTGDYGYTF; DNA: TGTGCCAGCAGCGCGGCCGGGACAGGGGATTATGGCTACACCTTC
V: TRBV6-1; D: TRBD2; size: NA; J: TRBJ2-3; CDR3: CASSEPGGGSTDTQYF; DNA: TGTGCCAGCAGTGAACCCGGCGGGGGTAGCACAGATACGCAGTATTTT